This TCR beta chain was sequenced during a study of blood T cell repertoires in COVID-19. Sequencing was performed with immunoSEQ multiplex PCR; in TCRdb, only in-frame clones are kept and a portion is missing. The sample has 130,000 or so clones, about 81% seen once; the top ten hold approximately 18%. The CDR3 extends over 16 amino acids. Germline CDR1 reads MNHEY; CDR2 reads SMNVEV (reference sequence). Trimming at V came to 5 bases and at J to 0 bases, leaving 6 bases not matched to a gene. Sample: peripheral blood. The TCR comes from a woman at least 80 years old with acute or convalescent COVID-19. The V and J genes are TRBV27 and TRBJ1-1; 10 nucleotides line up with TRBD1. CDR3 region: CASSLRQGAMNTEAFF. CDR3 DNA: TGTGCCAGCAGTCTCCGACAGGGGGCGATGAACACTGAAGCTTTCTTT.